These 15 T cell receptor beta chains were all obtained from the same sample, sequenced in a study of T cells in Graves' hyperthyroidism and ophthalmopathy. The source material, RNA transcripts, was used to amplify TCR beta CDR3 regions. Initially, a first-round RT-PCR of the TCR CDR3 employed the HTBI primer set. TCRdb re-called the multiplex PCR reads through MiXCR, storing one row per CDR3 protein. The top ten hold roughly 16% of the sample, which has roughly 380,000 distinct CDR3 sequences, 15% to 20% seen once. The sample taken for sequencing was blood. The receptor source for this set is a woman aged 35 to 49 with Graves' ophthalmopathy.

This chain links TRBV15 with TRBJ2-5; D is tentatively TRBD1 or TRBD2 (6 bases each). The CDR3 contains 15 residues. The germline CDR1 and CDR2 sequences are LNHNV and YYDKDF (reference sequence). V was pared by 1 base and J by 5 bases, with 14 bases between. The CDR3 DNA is TGTGCCACCAGCAGAGGGGGGGCCGTAGGTGAGACCCAGTACTTC. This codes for CATSRGGAVGETQYF.

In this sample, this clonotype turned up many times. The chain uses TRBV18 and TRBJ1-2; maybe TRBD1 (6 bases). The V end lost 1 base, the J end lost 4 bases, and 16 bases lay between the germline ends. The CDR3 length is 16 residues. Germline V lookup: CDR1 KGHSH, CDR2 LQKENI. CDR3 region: CASSPLSRQASYGYTF. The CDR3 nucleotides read TGTGCCAGCTCACCACTCTCGAGACAGGCCAGCTATGGCTACACCTTC.

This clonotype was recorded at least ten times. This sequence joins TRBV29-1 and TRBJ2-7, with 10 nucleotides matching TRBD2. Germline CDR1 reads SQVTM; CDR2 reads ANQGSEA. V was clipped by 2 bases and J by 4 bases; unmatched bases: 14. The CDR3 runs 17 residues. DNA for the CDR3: TGCAGCGTTGAATATCGGACTAGCGGAATAACAACTTACGAGCAGTACTTC. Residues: CSVEYRTSGITTYEQYF.

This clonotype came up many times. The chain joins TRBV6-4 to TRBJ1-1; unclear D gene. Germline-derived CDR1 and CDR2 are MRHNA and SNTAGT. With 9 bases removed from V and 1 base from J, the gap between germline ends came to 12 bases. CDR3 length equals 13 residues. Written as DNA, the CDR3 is TGTGCCAGTCTCTGGGAAACGAACACTGAAGCTTTCTTT. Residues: CASLWETNTEAFF.

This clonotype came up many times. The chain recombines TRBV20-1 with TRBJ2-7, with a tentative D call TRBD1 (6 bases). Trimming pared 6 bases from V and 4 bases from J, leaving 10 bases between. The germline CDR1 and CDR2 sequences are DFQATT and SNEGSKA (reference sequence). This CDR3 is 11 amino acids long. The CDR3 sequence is CSATQGYEQYF. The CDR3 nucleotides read TGCAGTGCGACCCAGGGGTACGAGCAGTACTTC.

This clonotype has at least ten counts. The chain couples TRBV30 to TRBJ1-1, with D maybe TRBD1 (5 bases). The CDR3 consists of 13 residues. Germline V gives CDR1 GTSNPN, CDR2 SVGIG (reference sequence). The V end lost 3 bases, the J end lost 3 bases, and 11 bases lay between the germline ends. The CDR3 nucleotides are TGTGCCTGGAGACCGACAGAGCACACTGAAGCTTTCTTT. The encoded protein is CAWRPTEHTEAFF.

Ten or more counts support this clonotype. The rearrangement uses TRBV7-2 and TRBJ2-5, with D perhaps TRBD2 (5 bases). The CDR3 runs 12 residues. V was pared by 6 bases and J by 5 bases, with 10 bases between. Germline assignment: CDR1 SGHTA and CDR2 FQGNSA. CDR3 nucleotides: TGTGCCAGCAGGTCGAGCGGTGAGACCCAGTACTTC. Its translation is CASRSSGETQYF.

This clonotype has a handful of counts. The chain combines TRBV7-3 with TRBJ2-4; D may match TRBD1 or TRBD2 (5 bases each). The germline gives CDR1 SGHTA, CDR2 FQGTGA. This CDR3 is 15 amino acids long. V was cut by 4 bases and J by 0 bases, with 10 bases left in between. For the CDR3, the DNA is TGTGCCAGCAGCTATGGGGACCTAGCCAAAAACATTCAGTACTTC. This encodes CASSYGDLAKNIQYF.

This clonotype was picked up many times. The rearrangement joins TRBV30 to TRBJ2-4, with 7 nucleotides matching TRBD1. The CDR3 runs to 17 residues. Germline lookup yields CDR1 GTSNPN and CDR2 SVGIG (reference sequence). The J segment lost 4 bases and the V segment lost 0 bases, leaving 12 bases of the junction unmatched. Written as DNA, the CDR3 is TGTGCCTGGAGTGTACGGGGAGACAGGGCTTGGAAAAACATTCAGTACTTC. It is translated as CAWSVRGDRAWKNIQYF.

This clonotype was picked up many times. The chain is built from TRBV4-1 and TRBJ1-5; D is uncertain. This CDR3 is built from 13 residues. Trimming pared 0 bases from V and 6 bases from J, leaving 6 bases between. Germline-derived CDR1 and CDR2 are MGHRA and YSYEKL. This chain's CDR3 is CASSQEGSQPQHF. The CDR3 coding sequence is TGCGCCAGCAGCCAAGAAGGCTCTCAGCCCCAGCATTTT.

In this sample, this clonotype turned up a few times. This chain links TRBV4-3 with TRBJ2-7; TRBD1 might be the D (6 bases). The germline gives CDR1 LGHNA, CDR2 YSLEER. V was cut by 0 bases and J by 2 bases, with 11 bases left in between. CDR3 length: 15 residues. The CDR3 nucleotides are TGCGCCAGCAGCCAAGAGCCAGGGGCGGCCTACGAGCAGTACTTC. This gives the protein CASSQEPGAAYEQYF.

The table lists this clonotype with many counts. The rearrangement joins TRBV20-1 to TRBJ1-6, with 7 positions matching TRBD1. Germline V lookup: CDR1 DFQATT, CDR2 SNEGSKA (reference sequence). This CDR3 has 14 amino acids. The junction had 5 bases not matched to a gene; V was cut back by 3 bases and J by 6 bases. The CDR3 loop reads CSASQGVGNSPLHF. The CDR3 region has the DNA TGCAGTGCTAGCCAGGGGGTGGGTAATTCACCCCTCCACTTT.

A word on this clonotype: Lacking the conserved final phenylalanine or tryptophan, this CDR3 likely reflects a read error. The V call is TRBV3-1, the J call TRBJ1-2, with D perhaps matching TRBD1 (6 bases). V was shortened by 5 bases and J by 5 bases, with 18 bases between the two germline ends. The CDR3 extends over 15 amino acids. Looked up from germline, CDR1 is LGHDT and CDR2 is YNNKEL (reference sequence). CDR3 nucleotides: TGTGCCAGCAGCGCACAGGGTTTGGGTATTTATGGCTACACCATC. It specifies CASSAQGLGIYGYTI.

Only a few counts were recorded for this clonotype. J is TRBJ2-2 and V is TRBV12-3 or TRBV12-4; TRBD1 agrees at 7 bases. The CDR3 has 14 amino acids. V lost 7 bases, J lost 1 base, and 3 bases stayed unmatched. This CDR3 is CASTWTGNTGELFF. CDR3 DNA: TGTGCCAGCACCTGGACAGGGAACACCGGGGAGCTGTTTTTT.

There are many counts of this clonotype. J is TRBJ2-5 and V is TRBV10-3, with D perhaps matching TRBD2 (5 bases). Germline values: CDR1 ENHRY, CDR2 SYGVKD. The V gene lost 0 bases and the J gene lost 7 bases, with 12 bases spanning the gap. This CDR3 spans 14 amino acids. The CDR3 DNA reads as TGTGCCATCAGTGAGTCGACCAGCCGGGGGACCCAGTACTTC. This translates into CAISESTSRGTQYF.